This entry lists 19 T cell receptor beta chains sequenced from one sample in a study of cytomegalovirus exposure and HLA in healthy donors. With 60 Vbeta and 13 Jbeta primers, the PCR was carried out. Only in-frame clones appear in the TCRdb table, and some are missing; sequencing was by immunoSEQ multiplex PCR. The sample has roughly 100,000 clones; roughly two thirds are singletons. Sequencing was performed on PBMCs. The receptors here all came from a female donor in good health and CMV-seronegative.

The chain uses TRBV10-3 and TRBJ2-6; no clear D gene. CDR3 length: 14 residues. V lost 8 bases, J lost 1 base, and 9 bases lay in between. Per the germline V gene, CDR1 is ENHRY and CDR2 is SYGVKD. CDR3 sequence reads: CAIPLWSGANVLTF. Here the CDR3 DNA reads TGTGCCATCCCTCTATGGTCTGGGGCCAACGTCCTGACTTTC.

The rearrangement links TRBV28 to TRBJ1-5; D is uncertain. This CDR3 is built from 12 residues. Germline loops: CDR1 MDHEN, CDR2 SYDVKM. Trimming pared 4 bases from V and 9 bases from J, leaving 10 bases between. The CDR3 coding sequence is TGTGCCAGCAGTTCGCAAGTGCGGCCCCAGCATTTT. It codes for CASSSQVRPQHF.

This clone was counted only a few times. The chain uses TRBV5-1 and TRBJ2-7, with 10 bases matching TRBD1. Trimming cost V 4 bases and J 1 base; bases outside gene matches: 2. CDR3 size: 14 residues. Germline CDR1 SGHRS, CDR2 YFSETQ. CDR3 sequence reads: CASSPGQGSYEQYF. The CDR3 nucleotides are TGCGCCAGCAGCCCGGGACAGGGGTCCTACGAGCAGTACTTC.

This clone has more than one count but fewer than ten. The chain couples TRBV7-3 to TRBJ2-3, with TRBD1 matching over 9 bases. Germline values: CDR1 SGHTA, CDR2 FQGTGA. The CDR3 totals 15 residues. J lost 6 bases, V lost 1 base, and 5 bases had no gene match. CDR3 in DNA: TGTGCCAGCAGCTTAAGGGACAGGGTTTTGGATACGCAGTATTTT. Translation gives CASSLRDRVLDTQYF.

The CDR3 sequence is CASSQEPSYEQYF. In DNA form, the CDR3 reads TGCGCCAGCAGCCAAGAGCCCAGCTACGAGCAGTACTTC. The chain links TRBV4-1 to TRBJ2-7; D remains unclear. Germline values: CDR1 MGHRA, CDR2 YSYEKL. The CDR3 extends over 13 amino acids. V lost 0 bases, J lost 3 bases, and 6 bases lay in between.

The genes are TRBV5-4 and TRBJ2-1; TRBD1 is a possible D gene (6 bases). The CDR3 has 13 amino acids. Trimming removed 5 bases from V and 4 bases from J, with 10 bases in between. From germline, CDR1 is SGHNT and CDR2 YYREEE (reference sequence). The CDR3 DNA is TGTGCCAGCAGACGGGACACTTACAATGAGCAGTTCTTC. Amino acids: CASRRDTYNEQFF.

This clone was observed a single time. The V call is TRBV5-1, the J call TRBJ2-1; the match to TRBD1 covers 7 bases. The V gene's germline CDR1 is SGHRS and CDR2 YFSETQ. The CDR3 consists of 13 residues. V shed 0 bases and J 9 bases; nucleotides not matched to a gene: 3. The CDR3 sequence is CASSLAGQSEQFF. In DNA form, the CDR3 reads TGCGCCAGCAGCTTGGCGGGACAGAGTGAGCAGTTCTTC.

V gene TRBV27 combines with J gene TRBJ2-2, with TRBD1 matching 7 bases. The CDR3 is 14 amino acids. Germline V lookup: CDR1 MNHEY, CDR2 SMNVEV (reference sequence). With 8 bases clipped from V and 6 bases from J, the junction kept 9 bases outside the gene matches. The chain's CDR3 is CASSGTVLAGELFF. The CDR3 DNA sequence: TGTGCCAGCTCCGGGACAGTCCTCGCCGGGGAGCTGTTTTTT.

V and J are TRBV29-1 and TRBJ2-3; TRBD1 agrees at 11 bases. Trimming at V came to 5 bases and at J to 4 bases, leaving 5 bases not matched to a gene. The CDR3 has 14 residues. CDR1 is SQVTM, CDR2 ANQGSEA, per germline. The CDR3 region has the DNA TGCAGCGTTTTCCCGGGACAGGGGGCAGATACGCAGTATTTT. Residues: CSVFPGQGADTQYF.

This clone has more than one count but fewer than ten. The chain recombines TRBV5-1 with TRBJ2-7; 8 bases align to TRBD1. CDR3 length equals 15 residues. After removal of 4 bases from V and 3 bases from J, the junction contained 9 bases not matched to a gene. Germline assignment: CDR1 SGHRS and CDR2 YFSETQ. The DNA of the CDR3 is TGCGCCAGCAGCCCCACGGGACAGGAGAGCTACGAGCAGTACTTC. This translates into CASSPTGQESYEQYF.

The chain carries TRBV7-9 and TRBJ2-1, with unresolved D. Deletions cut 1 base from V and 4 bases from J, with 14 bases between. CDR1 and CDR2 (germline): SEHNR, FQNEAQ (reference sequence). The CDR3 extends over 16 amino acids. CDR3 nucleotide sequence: TGTGCCAGCAGCTTAGGGAACTACCGGTCGTACAATGAGCAGTTCTTC. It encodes CASSLGNYRSYNEQFF. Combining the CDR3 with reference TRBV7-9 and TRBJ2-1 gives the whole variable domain DTGVSQNPRHKITKRGQNVTFRCDPISEHNRLYWYRQTLGQGPEFLTYFQNEAQLEKSRLLSDRFSAERPKGSFSTLEIQRTEQGDSAMYLCASSLGNYRSYNEQFFGPGTRLTVL.

The CDR3 loop reads CASSPRTSGYNEQFF. The CDR3 coding sequence is TGTGCCAGCAGCCCGAGGACTAGCGGGTACAATGAGCAGTTCTTC. V and J are TRBV7-3 and TRBJ2-1; TRBD2 matches 11 bases. Germline V gene lookup returns CDR1 SGHTA and CDR2 FQGTGA. Trimming took 5 bases from V and 4 from J; bases not matched to a gene: 4. This CDR3 contains 15 residues. The full variable domain, its missing parts supplied by reference TRBV7-3 and TRBJ2-1, is GAGVSQTPSNKVTEKGKYVELRCDPISGHTALYWYRQSLGQGPEFLIYFQGTGAADDSGLPNDRFFAVRPEGSVSTLKIQRTERGDSAVYLCASSPRTSGYNEQFFGPGTRLTVL.

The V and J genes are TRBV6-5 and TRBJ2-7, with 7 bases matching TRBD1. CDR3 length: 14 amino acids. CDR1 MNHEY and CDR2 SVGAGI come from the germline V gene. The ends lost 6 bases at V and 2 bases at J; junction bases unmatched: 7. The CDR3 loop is CASSLSGGTYEQYF. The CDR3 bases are TGTGCCAGCAGCCTTTCAGGGGGAACCTACGAGCAGTACTTC.

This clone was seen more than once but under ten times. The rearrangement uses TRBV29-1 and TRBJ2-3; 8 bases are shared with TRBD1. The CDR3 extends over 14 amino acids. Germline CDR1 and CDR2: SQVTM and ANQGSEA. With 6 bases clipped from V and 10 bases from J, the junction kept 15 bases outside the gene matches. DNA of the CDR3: TGCAGCGTGGATCGCGGGACAGGTCCTGAGTCGCAGTATTTT. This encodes CSVDRGTGPESQYF.

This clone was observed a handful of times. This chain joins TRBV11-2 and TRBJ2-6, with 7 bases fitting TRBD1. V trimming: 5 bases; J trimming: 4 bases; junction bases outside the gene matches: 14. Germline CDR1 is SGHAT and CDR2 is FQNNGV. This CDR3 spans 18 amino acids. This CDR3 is CASSPRDRLHLGANVLTF. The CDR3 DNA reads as TGTGCCAGCAGCCCCCGGGACAGATTGCATCTCGGGGCCAACGTCCTGACTTTC.

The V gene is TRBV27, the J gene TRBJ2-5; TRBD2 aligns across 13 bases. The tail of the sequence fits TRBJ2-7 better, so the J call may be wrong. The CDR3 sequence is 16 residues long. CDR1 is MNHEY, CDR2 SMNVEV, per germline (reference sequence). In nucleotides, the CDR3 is TGTGCCAGCAGTTTAACCGACGGACTAGCGGGAGCCGAGCAGTACTTC. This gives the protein CASSLTDGLAGAEQYF.

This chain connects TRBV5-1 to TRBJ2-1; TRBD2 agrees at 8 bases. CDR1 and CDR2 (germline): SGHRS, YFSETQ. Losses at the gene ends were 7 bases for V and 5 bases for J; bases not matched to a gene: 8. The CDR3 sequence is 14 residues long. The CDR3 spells CASGERESNNEQFF. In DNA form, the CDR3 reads TGCGCCAGCGGGGAGCGGGAGTCCAACAATGAGCAGTTCTTC. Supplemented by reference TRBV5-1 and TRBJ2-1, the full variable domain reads KAGVTQTPRYLIKTRGQQVTLSCSPISGHRSVSWYQQTPGQGLQFLFEYFSETQRNKGNFPGRFSGRQFSNSRSEMNVSTLELGDSALYLCASGERESNNEQFFGPGTRLTVL.

CDR3: CASSPRAGVTYEQYF. CDR3 DNA sequence: TGTGCCAGCTCACCCCGGGCGGGAGTTACATACGAGCAGTACTTC. The V call is TRBV18, the J call TRBJ2-7; 7 bases map to TRBD2. V dropped 3 bases and J dropped 4; count of bases not matched to a gene: 9. This CDR3 has 15 residues. Germline-derived CDR1 and CDR2 are KGHSH and LQKENI.

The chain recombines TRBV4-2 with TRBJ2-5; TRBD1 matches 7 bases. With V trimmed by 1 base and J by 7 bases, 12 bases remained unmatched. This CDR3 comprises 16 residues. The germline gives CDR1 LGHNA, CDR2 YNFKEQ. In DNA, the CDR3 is TGTGCCAGCAGCCAAGGTCAACAGGGGAAAATTGGGACCCAGTACTTC. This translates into CASSQGQQGKIGTQYF.